A selection of T cell receptor beta chains follows, all from one sample in a study of control samples from healthy donors and cancer patients. Generated by immunoSEQ multiplex PCR, the TCRdb table keeps only in-frame clones and is missing some. The profile shows some 250,000 clones, roughly 82% of them singletons. The sample taken for sequencing was PBMCs. The receptors stem from a woman aged 55-75 years with lung cancer. CDR3s include the opening cysteine and the closing phenylalanine or tryptophan. The D gene is left open where the match is weak. Clone size is shown for a subset of rows, as once, few, many or a class of expanded clone.

j_call	v_call	d_call	clone_size	cdr3_nt	cdr3_aa
TRBJ2-3	TRBV10-1	TRBD2	-	TGCGCCAGCAGCCACGAAGCGGGAGGATTCTCAGATACGCAGTATTTT	CASSHEAGGFSDTQYF
TRBJ2-6	TRBV9	-	-	TGTGCCAGCAGCGTAGAAGGTAACTCTGGGGCCAACGTCCTGACTTTC	CASSVEGNSGANVLTF
TRBJ2-7	TRBV7-9	-	-	TGTGCCAGCAGCCCGCTAGGCGAGCAGTACTTC	CASSPLGEQYF
TRBJ2-7	TRBV7-2	-	-	TGTGCCAGCAGCTTATCGGGGAGCCTGACCTACGAGCAGTACTTC	CASSLSGSLTYEQYF
TRBJ2-1	TRBV11-3	-	-	TGTGCCAGCAGCTCGGCGGACTGGGGCCGGGGGCTCTTC	CASSSADWGRGLF
TRBJ1-4	TRBV10-3	-	-	TGTGCCATCAGTGAGTCGAGGACTTCTAATGAAAAACTGTTTTTT	CAISESRTSNEKLFF
TRBJ1-2	TRBV5-1	-	-	TGCGCCAGCAGCCAGGGACGGGACTATGGCTACACCTTC	CASSQGRDYGYTF
TRBJ1-2	TRBV29-1	-	once	TGCAGCGTTGAGGCCCTATGGGGGGGGAACTATGGCTACACCTTC	CSVEALWGGNYGYTF
TRBJ2-7	TRBV5-4	-	-	TGTGCCAGCAGCACCAACTACGAGCAGTACTTC	CASSTNYEQYF
TRBJ1-4	TRBV2	TRBD1	-	TGTGCCAGCAGCCGTGACAGGGGGCTAGGGGAAAAACTGTTTTTT	CASSRDRGLGEKLFF
TRBJ2-3	TRBV9	-	once	TGTGCCAGCAGCGTAGCTGGGGGTGATACGCAGTATTTT	CASSVAGGDTQYF
TRBJ2-5	TRBV6-5	-	-	TGTGCCAGCAGAGACAGCCAAGAGACCCAGTACTTC	CASRDSQETQYF
TRBJ2-7	TRBV11-2	TRBD2	-	TGTGCCAGCAGTTCCCCGAGGAAGCGGGGAACCTACGAGCAGTACTTC	CASSSPRKRGTYEQYF
TRBJ2-5	TRBV11-2	TRBD2	-	TGTGCCGGCGGGAGTGGGGAGACCCAGTACTTC	CAGGSGETQYF
TRBJ1-2	TRBV5-6	-	-	TGTGCCAGCAGCTTGGGTCGGCCCTATGGCTACACCTTC	CASSLGRPYGYTF
TRBJ1-1	TRBV4-1	-	-	TGCGCCAGCAGCACGCCCCTGAACACTGAAGCTTTCTTT	CASSTPLNTEAFF
TRBJ2-1	TRBV6-6	TRBD1	-	TGTGCCAGCAGTTACTCGAGGCAGGGGGCTGTTGAGCAGTTCTTC	CASSYSRQGAVEQFF
TRBJ2-7	TRBV7-9	TRBD2	-	TGTGCCAGCAGCCTCGGCGGGGGGCGGTCTTACGAGCAGTACTTC	CASSLGGGRSYEQYF
TRBJ2-2	TRBV2	-	-	TGTGCCAGCGGCGGGGACACCGCGAACACCGGGGAGCTGTTTTTT	CASGGDTANTGELFF
TRBJ1-1	TRBV19	TRBD1	-	TGTGCCAGTAGTACGGGGACAGCCGAAGCTTTCTTT	CASSTGTAEAFF
TRBJ1-5	TRBV6-5	-	-	TGTGCCAGCAGGGCTGAGTTTAGCAATCAGCCCCAGCATTTT	CASRAEFSNQPQHF
TRBJ1-1	TRBV7-9	TRBD1	-	TGTGCCAGCAGCTTTGGGACAGTCACTGAAGCTTTCTTT	CASSFGTVTEAFF
TRBJ2-7	TRBV10-3	-	few	TGTGCCATCACCCCAAGGGGGGGCGAGCAGTACTTC	CAITPRGGEQYF
TRBJ2-2	TRBV7-9	-	-	TGTGCCAGCAGCTTAGCGGGTCGGACCGGGGAGCTGTTTTTT	CASSLAGRTGELFF
TRBJ2-7	TRBV3-1/TRBV3-2	-	-	TGTGCCAGCAGCCGACCCGGGCCGGGCGAGCAGTACTTC	CASSRPGPGEQYF
TRBJ1-1	TRBV7-9	-	-	TGTGCCAGCAGCCAGGGAGACACTGAAGCTTTCTTT	CASSQGDTEAFF
TRBJ1-3	TRBV10-3	-	-	TGTGCCTCCGGCGGTGGCAGGGGCGTCTCTGGAAACACCATATATTTT	CASGGGRGVSGNTIYF
TRBJ2-5	TRBV7-9	TRBD2	-	TGTGCCAGCAGCTCGGGCGGACTAGCGGAAGAGACCCAGTACTTC	CASSSGGLAEETQYF
TRBJ1-3	TRBV6-5	-	-	TGTGCCTTATTAGGGGGCACCATATATTTT	CALLGGTIYF
TRBJ2-6	TRBV3-1/TRBV3-2	-	-	TGTGCCAGCAGCCAAGTATCTAGACTACAAACTGGGGCCAACGTCCTGACTTTC	CASSQVSRLQTGANVLTF
TRBJ2-1	TRBV29-1	TRBD2	-	TGCAGCGTTGACCTCTTAACTAGCGGGAGAAACAATGAGCAGTTCTTC	CSVDLLTSGRNNEQFF
TRBJ2-7	TRBV10-2	TRBD1	few	TGCGCCAGCAGTGAGCGGCAGGGGGCTCGACGCTACGAGCAGTACTTC	CASSERQGARRYEQYF
TRBJ2-1	TRBV7-3	TRBD2	-	TGTGCCAGCAGCGTTGGGGGGGCCTACAATGAGCAGTTCTTC	CASSVGGAYNEQFF
TRBJ1-5	TRBV1	-	-	TGCACCAGCAGCCCGAGCCAGGGCCAAGGTCAGCCCCAGCATTTT	CTSSPSQGQGQPQHF
TRBJ2-7	TRBV5-6	-	once	TGTGCCAGCAGCTTGCCCCAGGTTGCCTACGAGCAGTACTTC	CASSLPQVAYEQYF
TRBJ2-3	TRBV9	-	once	TGTGCCAGCAGCGCCGGCGCGGAGGGGAGTGATACGCAGTATTTT	CASSAGAEGSDTQYF
TRBJ1-1	TRBV6-1	-	-	TGTGCCAGCAGTGAAGTGAGAGGCACTGAAGCTTTCTTT	CASSEVRGTEAFF
TRBJ2-5	TRBV7-9	-	-	TGTGCCAGCAGCTTAGGACTAGGCCAGTACTTC	CASSLGLGQYF
TRBJ2-7	TRBV7-8	TRBD2	-	TGTGCCAGCAGCTTAGACCTAGCGGGAGAGTACTACGAGCAGTACTTC	CASSLDLAGEYYEQYF
TRBJ2-5	TRBV5-1	-	-	TGCGCCAGCAGCCCGGGGGGCACGGCAAGGGAGACCCAGTACTTC	CASSPGGTARETQYF
TRBJ2-1	TRBV18	-	-	TGTGCCAGCTCACCAAGGGGAACTGGGGGCTACAATGAGCAGTTCTTC	CASSPRGTGGYNEQFF